This T cell receptor beta chain was profiled in a study of blood T cell repertoires in COVID-19. This CDR3 is 14 amino acids long. Trimming removed 2 bases at V and 1 base at J, with 8 bases between. Germline CDR1 reads MNHEY; CDR2 reads SMNVEV (reference sequence). This table comes from immunoSEQ multiplex PCR, and its TCRdb copy is limited to in-frame clones, with some not included. Of about 280,000 clones listed, 83% are singletons. The receptor was isolated from a woman in her fifties or sixties who had recovered from COVID-19. Sequenced material: peripheral blood. The chain combines TRBV27 with TRBJ1-1; D not resolved. The CDR3 spells CASSLLRGNTEAFF. DNA for the CDR3: TGTGCCAGCAGTTTACTGCGGGGGAACACTGAAGCTTTCTTT.